Below are 2 T cell receptor beta chains sequenced from a single sample in a study of T cell responses to AZD1222 COVID-19 vaccine. Assay: immunoSEQ multiplex PCR; the TCRdb copy retains only in-frame clones and omits some. The repertoire holds more than 100,000 clones, with 86% as singletons. Specimen: peripheral blood, collected on day 0 of AZD1222 vaccination. The receptors were sampled from an adult in good health.

The rearrangement uses TRBV6-5 and TRBJ2-7; TRBD2 matches at 10 bases. Losses at the gene ends were 6 bases for V and 6 bases for J; bases not matched to a gene: 11. Germline loops: CDR1 MNHEY, CDR2 SVGAGI. This CDR3 has 15 amino acids. In DNA form, the CDR3 reads TGTGCCAGCAGAGTATCTAGCGGGAGTTTAGGCGAGCAGTACTTC. It codes for CASRVSSGSLGEQYF.

V usage is TRBV6-6 and J usage is TRBJ2-3; the D is unclear. V lost 2 bases and J lost 4, with 4 bases in between. Germline CDR1 reads MNHNY; CDR2 reads SVGAGI (reference sequence). This CDR3 contains 12 residues. The CDR3 spells CASSYKPDTQYF. The CDR3, as DNA: TGTGCCAGCAGTTACAAACCAGATACGCAGTATTTT.